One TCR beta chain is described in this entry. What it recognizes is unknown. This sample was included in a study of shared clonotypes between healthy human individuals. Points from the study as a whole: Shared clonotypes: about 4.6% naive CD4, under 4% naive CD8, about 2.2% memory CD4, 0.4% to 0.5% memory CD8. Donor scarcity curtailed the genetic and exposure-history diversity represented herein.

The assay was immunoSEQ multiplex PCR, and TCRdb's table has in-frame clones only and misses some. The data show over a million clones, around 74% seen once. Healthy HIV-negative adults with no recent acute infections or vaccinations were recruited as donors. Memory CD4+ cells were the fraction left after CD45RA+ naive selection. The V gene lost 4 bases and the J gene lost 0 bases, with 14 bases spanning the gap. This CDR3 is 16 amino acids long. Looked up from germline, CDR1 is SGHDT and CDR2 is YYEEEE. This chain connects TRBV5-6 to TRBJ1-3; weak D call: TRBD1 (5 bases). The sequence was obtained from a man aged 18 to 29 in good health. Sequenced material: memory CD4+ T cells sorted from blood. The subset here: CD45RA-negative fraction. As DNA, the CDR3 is TGTGCCAGCAGCCCTCTCGGGGGGAGCTCTGGAAACACCATATATTTT. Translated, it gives CASSPLGGSSGNTIYF.